Below are 18 T cell receptor beta chains sequenced from a single sample in a study of lymphopenia after photon versus proton radiotherapy. Profiled with immunoSEQ multiplex PCR; TCRdb holds only in-frame clones, not every one. Of 15,000 to 20,000 clones listed, more than 85% were seen once; the top ten hold under 65%. Sequenced here: peripheral blood, sampled from a patient treated with proton-based radiotherapy. These receptors originate from a woman between 55 and 75 years old with cholangiocarcinoma. Some clones in this sample may be carry-over from other donors' samples.

This clone was seen only once. This sequence joins TRBV9 and TRBJ2-1; D uncertain. The V gene's germline CDR1 is SGDLS and CDR2 YYNGEE. With 4 bases removed from V and 0 bases from J, the gap between germline ends came to 8 bases. This CDR3 has 14 residues. CDR3 DNA sequence: TGTGCCAGCAGCACCTCTAGCTCCTACAATGAGCAGTTCTTC. Amino acid sequence: CASSTSSSYNEQFF.

This chain joins TRBV29-1 and TRBJ2-1; TRBD2 agrees at 11 bases. V lost 5 bases to trimming and J lost 7 bases; unmatched junction nucleotides: 7. Germline lookup yields CDR1 SQVTM and CDR2 ANQGSEA. This CDR3 is built from 14 residues. CDR3 DNA: TGCAGCGTTCTTTCTAGCGGGGGGAGGAATGAGCAGTTCTTC. Residues: CSVLSSGGRNEQFF.

The sample holds a few counts of this clone. This chain connects TRBV6-5 to TRBJ1-2, with 7 bases fitting TRBD1. V lost 5 bases, J lost 8 bases, and 8 bases stayed unmatched. The CDR3 covers 13 residues. Germline CDR1 MNHEY, CDR2 SVGAGI. DNA for the CDR3: TGTGCCAGCAGTAGAGACAGGGTTATGGGCTACACCTTC. The encoded protein is CASSRDRVMGYTF.

The chain combines TRBV10-1 with TRBJ2-7; 10 bases fit TRBD2. The V gene end was trimmed by 4 bases and the J gene end by 3 bases; junction bases not matched to a gene: 9. Germline V lookup: CDR1 WNHNN, CDR2 SYGVQD (reference sequence). The CDR3 spans 16 residues. The CDR3 DNA sequence: TGCGCCAGCAGTGCGAATAGCGGGAGGAATCTCTACGAGCAGTACTTC. This gives the protein CASSANSGRNLYEQYF.

V is TRBV18 and J is TRBJ1-3; 7 bases map to TRBD1. Germline-derived CDR1 and CDR2 are KGHSH and LQKENI. Trimming at V came to 2 bases and at J to 0 bases, leaving 4 bases not matched to a gene. This CDR3 region has 16 residues. This chain's CDR3 is CASSPGTANSGNTIYF. CDR3 coding DNA: TGTGCCAGCTCACCAGGGACAGCCAACTCTGGAAACACCATATATTTT.

V gene TRBV18 combines with J gene TRBJ2-7; 8 nucleotides line up with TRBD1. Per the germline V gene, CDR1 is KGHSH and CDR2 is LQKENI. CDR3 size: 13 residues. J lost 5 bases, V lost 5 bases, and 5 bases had no gene match. The CDR3 DNA reads as TGTGCCAGCTCAAACAGGGGGTTGCACGAGCAGTACTTC. This gives the protein CASSNRGLHEQYF. Together with reference TRBV18 and TRBJ2-7, the CDR3 gives the full variable domain: NAGVMQNPRHLVRRRGQEARLRCSPMKGHSHVYWYRQLPEEGLKFMVYLQKENIIDESGMPKERFSAEFPKEGPSILRIQQVVRGDSAAYFCASSNRGLHEQYFGPGTRLTVT.

The V and J genes are TRBV6-5 and TRBJ1-2; perhaps TRBD1 as D (6 bases). Germline CDR1 and CDR2: MNHEY and SVGAGI. Trimming removed 6 bases from V and 4 bases from J, with 12 bases in between. The CDR3 consists of 13 residues. Written as DNA, the CDR3 is TGTGCCAGCAGCCTAGGACAGACCTATGGCTACACCTTC. As protein: CASSLGQTYGYTF.

This chain connects TRBV28 to TRBJ1-5, with a tentative D call TRBD1 (5 bases). Germline V gives CDR1 MDHEN, CDR2 SYDVKM. This CDR3 has 14 amino acids. Trimming took off 4 bases at V and 3 bases at J, with 10 bases between the two ends. The CDR3 spells CASSSTGYNQPQHF. DNA of the CDR3: TGTGCCAGCAGTTCAACAGGATACAATCAGCCCCAGCATTTT.

The chain couples TRBV9 to TRBJ2-1, with TRBD2 as a possible D gene (5 bases). Trimming left V 0 bases short and J 9 bases short, with 13 bases between. CDR1 is SGDLS, CDR2 YYNGEE, per germline. The CDR3 is 14 residues long. The CDR3 reads CASSVVSGIGEQFF. The CDR3 nucleotides are TGTGCCAGCAGCGTAGTATCGGGGATCGGTGAGCAGTTCTTC.

This chain uses TRBV6-5 with TRBJ1-4, with D unclear. CDR1 is MNHEY and CDR2 is SVGAGI in the germline V gene. Trimming took off 2 bases at V and 0 bases at J, with 7 bases between the two ends. The CDR3 has 15 residues. The chain's CDR3 is CASSYEGTTNEKLFF. The DNA of the CDR3 is TGTGCCAGCAGTTACGAGGGAACAACTAATGAAAAACTGTTTTTT.

The V call is TRBV7-3, the J call TRBJ2-1; D gene ambiguous. CDR3 length equals 17 residues. Trimming took off 2 bases at V and 7 bases at J, with 21 bases between the two ends. CDR1 and CDR2 from the germline V gene are SGHTA and FQGTGA. The CDR3: CASSLPQTNLFWNEQFF. CDR3 sequence (DNA): TGTGCCAGCAGCTTACCCCAGACCAATTTGTTTTGGAATGAGCAGTTCTTC.

The chain employs TRBV2 and TRBJ1-4; no firm D call. Per germline, CDR1 SNHLY and CDR2 FYNNEI. This CDR3 region has 13 residues. V lost 6 bases and J lost 7, with 12 bases in between. CDR3 nucleotide sequence: TGTGCCAGCAGCCAGGCTGTGGGTGAAAAACTGTTTTTT. Residues: CASSQAVGEKLFF.

This clone has only one observation. The V call is TRBV5-1, the J call TRBJ2-1; no definite D call. Germline loops: CDR1 SGHRS, CDR2 YFSETQ. CDR3 length: 12 amino acids. Trimming took 1 base from V and 15 from J, leaving 14 bases between them. CDR3 DNA sequence: TGCGCCAGCAGCTTGTTCGGCGACGATCCGTTCTTC. The encoded protein is CASSLFGDDPFF.

V usage is TRBV9 and J usage is TRBJ2-7; unclear D gene. Trimming took off 3 bases at V and 2 bases at J, with 9 bases between the two ends. This CDR3 comprises 13 residues. Germline CDR1 and CDR2: SGDLS and YYNGEE. Here the CDR3 DNA reads TGTGCCAGCAGCGCCCGAGGTGCCTACGAGCAGTACTTC. Its translation: CASSARGAYEQYF. The full variable domain, in which reference TRBV9 and TRBJ2-7 provide the parts outside the CDR3, is DSGVTQTPKHLITATGQRVTLRCSPRSGDLSVYWYQQSLDQGLQFLIQYYNGEERAKGNILERFSAQQFPDLHSELNLSSLELGDSALYFCASSARGAYEQYFGPGTRLTVT.

The rearrangement uses TRBV29-1 and TRBJ2-1; D ambiguous. This CDR3 region has 15 residues. V lost 1 base, J lost 5 bases, and 15 bases lay in between. Germline V gene lookup returns CDR1 SQVTM and CDR2 ANQGSEA. The CDR3 bases are TGCAGCGTTGAAGTTAGGTGGGGTACAAACAATGAGCAGTTCTTC. Translating it yields CSVEVRWGTNNEQFF.

Only one count was recorded for this clone. The rearrangement links TRBV28 to TRBJ1-2, with D unclear. CDR3 length: 14 amino acids. CDR1 MDHEN and CDR2 SYDVKM come from the germline V gene. In DNA, the CDR3 is TGTGGTAGCAGTTCCGGAGGGTCATTACGTGGCTACACCTTC. Encoded protein: CGSSSGGSLRGYTF.

The gene calls are TRBV6-5 and TRBJ1-1; possibly TRBD1 for D (5 bases). The V end was cut by 10 bases, the J end by 5 bases, with 20 bases between. Per the germline V gene, CDR1 is MNHEY and CDR2 is SVGAGI. CDR3 length equals 14 residues. The CDR3 sequence is CATQNPGVWTEAFF. The CDR3 nucleotides read TGTGCCACTCAAAACCCGGGGGTTTGGACTGAAGCTTTCTTT.

This clone has only one observation. The chain combines TRBV29-1 with TRBJ1-2, with no clear D. The CDR3 covers 14 residues. With 4 bases removed from V and 8 bases from J, the gap between germline ends came to 20 bases. The V gene's germline CDR1 is SQVTM and CDR2 ANQGSEA. CDR3 sequence (DNA): TGCAGCGTTGTGCGGCAGCTGCAAGATCGGGGCTACACCTTC. Translation gives CSVVRQLQDRGYTF.